This TCR beta chain emerged from a study of blood T cells in healthy people across ages. Findings and caveats of the study: Older age went with lower TCR beta diversity per million T cells, in a roughly linear way. There were more naive CD4+ cells and higher diversity in long-lived donors than in aged donors. Unsorted PBMCs blocked a conclusive comparison of naive and antigen-experienced cells. Shifts in expanded clonotypes may have been confounded by donor CMV status, which was unknown.

A second PCR of roughly 6 to 12 cycles used a sample-barcoded 5' primer and a J-beta primer mix. TCRdb re-analysed the 5' RACE reads in MiXCR, keeping a single row per CDR3 protein. Of about 1.6 million distinct CDR3 sequences detected, about 35% appear once; the ten largest clones hold 10% to 12%. This clonotype was observed a handful of times. Its cognate antigen is unknown. This TCR derives from a woman in her 30s in good health. The sample was blood.

The CDR3 loop is CASSLYSGATDTQYF. The CDR3 DNA is TGTGCCAGCAGCCTATATAGCGGGGCCACAGATACGCAGTATTTT. V gene TRBV7-2 combines with J gene TRBJ2-3; 8 bases agree with TRBD2. From germline, CDR1 is SGHTA and CDR2 FQGNSA. Losses at the gene ends were 5 bases for V and 2 bases for J; bases not matched to a gene: 6. The CDR3 is made up of 15 amino acids. Full variable domain (missing parts from reference TRBV7-2 and TRBJ2-3): GAGVSQSPSNKVTEKGKDVELRCDPISGHTALYWYRQSLGQGLEFLIYFQGNSAPDKSGLPSDRFSAERTGGSVSTLTIQRTQQEDSAVYLCASSLYSGATDTQYFGPGTRLTVL.